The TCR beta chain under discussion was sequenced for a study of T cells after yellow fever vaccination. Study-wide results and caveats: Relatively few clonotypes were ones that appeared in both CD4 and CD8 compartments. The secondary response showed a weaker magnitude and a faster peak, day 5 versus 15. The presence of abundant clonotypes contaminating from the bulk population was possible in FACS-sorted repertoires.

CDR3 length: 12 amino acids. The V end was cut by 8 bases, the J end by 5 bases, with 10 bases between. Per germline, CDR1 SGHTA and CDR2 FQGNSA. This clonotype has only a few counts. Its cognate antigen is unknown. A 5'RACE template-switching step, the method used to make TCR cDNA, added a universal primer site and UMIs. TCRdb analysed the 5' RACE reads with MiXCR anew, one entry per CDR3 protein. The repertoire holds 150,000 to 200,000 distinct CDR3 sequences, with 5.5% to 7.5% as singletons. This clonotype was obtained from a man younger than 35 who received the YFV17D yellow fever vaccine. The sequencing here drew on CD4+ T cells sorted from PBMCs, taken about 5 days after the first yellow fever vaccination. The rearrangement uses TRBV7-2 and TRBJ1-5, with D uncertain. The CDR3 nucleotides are TGTGCCAGCGGAGGGAGATATCAGCCCCAGCATTTT. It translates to CASGGRYQPQHF.